One sample yielded the 2 T cell receptor beta chains listed below, sequenced in a study of OX40 agonist ivuxolimab in advanced cancers. Using immunoSEQ multiplex PCR, the repertoire was profiled, and TCRdb retains in-frame clones only, with some absent. This sample yields some 74,000 clones, of which roughly 88% are seen a single time; approximately 1% belongs to the top ten. Specimen: CD4+ or CD8+ T cells sorted from blood, collected in a trial of the OX40 agonist ivuxolimab. Receptor source: an adult with an advanced solid tumor such as melanoma, head and neck, liver or kidney cancer.

V and J are TRBV28 and TRBJ1-1; D unclear. Germline CDR1 is MDHEN and CDR2 is SYDVKM. V lost 3 bases and J lost 0, with 8 bases in between. The length of the CDR3 is 14 residues. The CDR3 spells CASSFRALNTEAFF. DNA of the CDR3: TGTGCCAGCAGTTTTCGGGCCCTGAACACTGAAGCTTTCTTT.

The chain joins TRBV7-9 to TRBJ2-7; perhaps TRBD1 as D (6 bases). The CDR3 contains 17 residues. The V end was cut by 1 base, the J end by 0 bases, with 16 bases between. Germline lookup yields CDR1 SEHNR and CDR2 FQNEAQ (reference sequence). The CDR3 nucleotides are TGTGCCAGCAGCTTAGGTCGAGGGCAGGGGAGCTCCTACGAGCAGTACTTC. It translates to CASSLGRGQGSSYEQYF.